The source of this T cell receptor (beta chain) is a study of T cell responses to AZD1222 COVID-19 vaccine. General study points: Repertoires in all cases were sampled only once the peak T cell response had passed. A rise in Spike-specific TCR breadth and depth followed two AZD1222 doses.

On this clone itself: Antigen unknown.

The germline V gene has CDR1 LGHDT and CDR2 YNNKEL (reference sequence). Trimming shortened V by 0 bases and J by 6 bases, and 12 bases separated the two germline ends. The CDR3 sequence is 15 residues long. Sequencing used immunoSEQ multiplex PCR; TCRdb keeps in-frame clones, though not all of them. Of fewer than 120,000 clones detected, 70% to 90% appear once; the ten largest clones hold around 3%. The clonotype originates from an adult in good health. The sample here was peripheral blood, taken on day 0 of AZD1222 vaccination. The V and J genes are TRBV3-1 (or the pseudogene TRBV3-2) and TRBJ1-5, with D uncertain. This chain's CDR3 is CASSQDRELGQPQHF. The DNA for the CDR3 is TGTGCCAGCAGCCAAGATCGGGAGCTCGGTCAGCCCCAGCATTTT.